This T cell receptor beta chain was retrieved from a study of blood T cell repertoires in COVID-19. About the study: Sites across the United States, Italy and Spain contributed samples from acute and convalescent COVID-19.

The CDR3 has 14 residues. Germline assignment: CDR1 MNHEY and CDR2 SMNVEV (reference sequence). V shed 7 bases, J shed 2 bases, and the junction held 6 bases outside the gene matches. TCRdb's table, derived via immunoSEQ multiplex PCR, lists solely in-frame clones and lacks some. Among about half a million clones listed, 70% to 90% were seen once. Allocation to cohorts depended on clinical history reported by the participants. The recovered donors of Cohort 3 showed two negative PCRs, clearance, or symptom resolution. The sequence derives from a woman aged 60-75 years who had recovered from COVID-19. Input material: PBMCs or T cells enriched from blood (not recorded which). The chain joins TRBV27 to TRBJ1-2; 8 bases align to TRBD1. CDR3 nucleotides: TGTGCCAGCACTTCGACAGGGGACAACTATGGCTACACCTTC. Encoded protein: CASTSTGDNYGYTF.